This TCR beta chain was documented in a study of early T cells in non-severe SARS-CoV-2 infection. At the level of the study: Sequencing was performed on bulk RNA from unsorted whole blood, leaving chains unpaired.

Per the germline V gene, CDR1 is SGHAT and CDR2 is FQNNGV. The junction had 4 bases not matched to a gene; V was cut back by 0 bases and J by 6 bases. The CDR3 is 15 amino acids. This clonotype was found a few times. As yet, its antigen is unknown. As part of library construction, unique molecular identifiers were attached to individual cDNA molecules. One entry per CDR3 protein, called by TCRdb with MiXCR from the 5' RACE reads. This sample has fewer than 30,000 distinct CDR3 sequences, with roughly 5.4% found just once. Overall study results and limits: There was a bias toward anti-spike CD8 responses in VDJdb matching, which missed private and CD4 specificities.

Sequenced material: whole blood. This clonotype originated in an adult who was a healthcare worker with PCR-confirmed SARS-CoV-2 infection or an uninfected control (not recorded which). V is TRBV11-2 and J is TRBJ2-3; 9 nucleotides match TRBD1. CDR3 nucleotide sequence: TGTGCCAGCAGCTTAGACGCCGGGACAGGGGATACGCAGTATTTT. This gives the protein CASSLDAGTGDTQYF.